These 28 T cell receptor beta chains came from one sample sequenced in a study of control samples from healthy donors and cancer patients. Measured with immunoSEQ multiplex PCR; TCRdb has only the in-frame clones, and not every one. The sample records 120,000 to 150,000 clones, less than 90% being singletons. The sequenced sample consisted of blood. The receptor set was obtained from a woman aged 30 to 39 in good health.

The rearrangement uses TRBV5-4 and TRBJ2-5, with 8 bases lining up with TRBD2. The CDR3 length is 15 residues. Losses at the gene ends were 2 bases for V and 3 bases for J; bases not matched to a gene: 6. The germline gives CDR1 SGHNT, CDR2 YYREEE (reference sequence). The CDR3 DNA sequence: TGTGCCAGCAGCTTTGCCGTCGGGGGGGAAGAGACCCAGTACTTC. Translation gives CASSFAVGGEETQYF.

The V and J genes are TRBV28 and TRBJ1-2; D is uncertain. The length of the CDR3 is 12 residues. CDR1 is MDHEN, CDR2 SYDVKM, per germline. V gave up 2 bases and J gave up 6 bases, with 7 bases separating them. CDR3 nucleotides: TGTGCCAGCAGTTTAAGGGAAGATGGCTACACCTTC. Its translation is CASSLREDGYTF.

The chain carries TRBV14 and TRBJ2-5; possibly TRBD2 for D (6 bases). The CDR3 is 14 amino acids. In germline, CDR1 is SGHDN, CDR2 FVKESK. The V end was cut by 4 bases, the J end by 5 bases, with 14 bases between. The DNA of the CDR3 is TGTGCCAGCAGCCGAGGAGGGGTGCAGGAGACCCAGTACTTC. Translated: CASSRGGVQETQYF. The whole variable domain, filled in from reference TRBV14 and TRBJ2-5, reads EAGVTQFPSHSVIEKGQTVTLRCDPISGHDNLYWYRRVMGKEIKFLLHFVKESKQDESGMPNNRFLAERTGGTYSTLKVQPAELEDSGVYFCASSRGGVQETQYFGPGTRLLVL.

The chain has TRBV6-5 and TRBJ1-6, with 7 bases that match TRBD1. The ends lost 2 bases at V and 8 bases at J; junction bases unmatched: 3. Germline V gives CDR1 MNHEY, CDR2 SVGAGI. The CDR3 has 14 residues. The CDR3 region is CASSYRGGHSPLHF. The DNA of the CDR3 is TGTGCCAGCAGTTACCGAGGGGGCCATTCACCCCTCCACTTT.

This clone appeared a few times. The chain carries TRBV4-2 and TRBJ2-7; D gene unclear. Trimming left V 4 bases short and J 1 base short, with 29 bases between. This CDR3 has 20 residues. Germline V gene data show CDR1 as LGHNA and CDR2 as YNFKEQ. CDR3 bases: TGTGCCAGCAGCCCTCAAACAAATTCAGTGAGACTCGCCAGGTCCTACGAGCAGTACTTC. This codes for CASSPQTNSVRLARSYEQYF.

Worth noting for this clone: The sample holds other DNA sequences that translate to the same CDR3. The rearrangement uses TRBV5-4 and TRBJ1-6; 8 bases line up with TRBD1. This CDR3 is 15 amino acids long. The germline CDR1 and CDR2 sequences are SGHNT and YYREEE (reference sequence). Trimming removed 1 base from V and 7 bases from J; junction bases left unmatched: 4. CDR3: CASSLRTGNNSPLHF. Written as DNA, the CDR3 is TGTGCCAGCAGCTTGAGGACAGGGAACAATTCACCCCTCCACTTT.

In its sample, this clone was seen a few times. This chain joins TRBV11-2 and TRBJ1-1; unclear D gene. Germline-derived CDR1 and CDR2 are SGHAT and FQNNGV. The CDR3 loop spans 13 amino acids. Trimming removed 2 bases at V and 4 bases at J, with 8 bases between. The CDR3 protein is CASSLLYGTEAFF. The DNA of the CDR3 is TGTGCCAGCAGCTTACTGTACGGCACTGAAGCTTTCTTT.

This clone was detected a few times. In the same sample, other DNA sequences code for this CDR3. The chain joins TRBV5-4 to TRBJ1-1, with TRBD1 identical over 8 bases. J gave up 1 base and V 0 bases, and 2 bases lay outside the gene matches. From germline, CDR1 is SGHNT and CDR2 YYREEE (reference sequence). The CDR3 runs to 15 residues. The CDR3, as DNA: TGTGCCAGCAGCTTGGCCGGGACAGGGAACACTGAAGCTTTCTTT. Amino acids: CASSLAGTGNTEAFF.

In nucleotides, the CDR3 is TGTGCCAGCAGTGGGTGGGGCTACACCTTC. This encodes CASSGWGYTF. The chain has TRBV2 and TRBJ1-2; D is uncertain. V was trimmed by 4 bases and J by 8 bases, leaving 5 bases between them. CDR1 is SNHLY, CDR2 FYNNEI, per germline. This CDR3 is built from 10 residues.

The chain carries TRBV15 and TRBJ1-1; a weak D match, TRBD1 (5 bases). Trimming shortened V by 3 bases and J by 8 bases, and 13 bases separated the two germline ends. CDR3 length equals 13 residues. CDR1 LNHNV and CDR2 YYDKDF come from the germline V gene (reference sequence). DNA for the CDR3: TGTGCCACCAGCAGGGGGCGGTCCCTCGAAGCTTTCTTT. This codes for CATSRGRSLEAFF.

The chain has TRBV4-1 and TRBJ2-7; 8 bases are shared with TRBD2. Germline V gene data show CDR1 as MGHRA and CDR2 as YSYEKL. The CDR3 runs to 15 residues. J was trimmed by 7 bases and V by 3 bases; bases with no gene match: 11. The CDR3 sequence: CASSQEWTSLREQYF. The CDR3 nucleotides read TGCGCCAGCAGCCAGGAATGGACTAGCCTGAGAGAGCAGTACTTC.

V is TRBV28 and J is TRBJ1-5; D gene ambiguous. Trimming left V 6 bases short and J 4 bases short, with 16 bases between. This CDR3 contains 15 residues. The germline V gene has CDR1 MDHEN and CDR2 SYDVKM. In DNA, the CDR3 is TGTGCCAGCAGCCAGCCCGGGTCCTTTAATCAGCCCCAGCATTTT. Translated: CASSQPGSFNQPQHF.

This clone has just one count. The rearrangement joins TRBV2 to TRBJ1-1; D unclear. The CDR3 spans 13 residues. The V gene lost 8 bases and the J gene lost 0 bases, with 10 bases spanning the gap. Per the germline V gene, CDR1 is SNHLY and CDR2 is FYNNEI. The CDR3 DNA follows: TGTGCCAGCGGCGGCCAGATGAACACTGAAGCTTTCTTT. Its translation: CASGGQMNTEAFF.

This clone was detected only a few times. J is TRBJ2-7 and V is TRBV30; 7 bases map to TRBD2. Trimming cost V 3 bases and J 2 bases; bases outside gene matches: 16. The V gene's germline CDR1 is GTSNPN and CDR2 SVGIG (reference sequence). The CDR3 has 17 amino acids. For the CDR3, the DNA is TGTGCCTGGAGCCCCCCCCCTAGACTAGCCCAAACCTACGAGCAGTACTTC. It encodes CAWSPPPRLAQTYEQYF.

The rearrangement uses TRBV11-3 and TRBJ1-6; D gene uncertain. The CDR3 length is 15 residues. V lost 6 bases to trimming and J lost 2 bases, with 11 bases between them. Per the germline V gene, CDR1 is SGHNT and CDR2 is YENEEA. Here the CDR3 DNA reads TGTGCCAGCAGTCTCAATACGGCCTATAATTCACCCCTCCACTTT. It codes for CASSLNTAYNSPLHF.

J is TRBJ2-7 and V is TRBV6-5; the match to TRBD2 covers 7 bases. The germline gives CDR1 MNHEY, CDR2 SVGAGI. With V trimmed by 2 bases and J by 1 base, 5 bases remained unmatched. The CDR3 length is 15 residues. CDR3: CASSYGRAGSYEQYF. CDR3 sequence (DNA): TGTGCCAGCAGTTACGGACGAGCGGGATCCTACGAGCAGTACTTC.

The DNA for the CDR3 is TGTGCCAGCAGTTACGGAGGGGGCTATGGCTACACCTTC. Translating gives CASSYGGGYGYTF. The chain carries TRBV6-5 and TRBJ1-2, with D maybe TRBD1 (6 bases). The V end lost 2 bases, the J end lost 4 bases, and 8 bases lay between the germline ends. The CDR3 has 13 residues. The germline CDR1 and CDR2 sequences are MNHEY and SVGAGI.

The chain joins TRBV5-4 to TRBJ2-4; TRBD2 aligns across 12 bases. V shed 4 bases, J shed 10 bases, and the junction held 12 bases outside the gene matches. The CDR3 runs to 16 residues. CDR1 and CDR2 from the germline V gene are SGHNT and YYREEE (reference sequence). CDR3 protein: CASSGGLAGVGLIQYF. CDR3 in DNA: TGTGCCAGCAGCGGGGGACTAGCGGGCGTTGGGTTGATTCAGTACTTC.

This clone was observed once. V and J are TRBV27 and TRBJ2-7; the D call may be TRBD1 or TRBD2 (7 bases each). From germline, CDR1 is MNHEY and CDR2 SMNVEV (reference sequence). This CDR3 is 13 amino acids long. Trimming removed 2 bases from V and 7 bases from J, with 12 bases in between. The CDR3 nucleotides are TGTGCCAGCAGTTTAATCCAGGGGGGGGAGCAGTACTTC. Amino acids: CASSLIQGGEQYF.

This clone was counted a few times. The chain recombines TRBV7-8 with TRBJ1-5, with a possible D match to TRBD1 (6 bases). The CDR3 has 18 amino acids. Germline V gene lookup returns CDR1 SGHVS and CDR2 FQNEAQ. Trimming took off 2 bases at V and 7 bases at J, with 24 bases between the two ends. In DNA, the CDR3 is TGTGCCAGCAGCTTAATAGGGGGGGGATTGGGGATCAGGCAGCCCCAGCATTTT. Amino acids: CASSLIGGGLGIRQPQHF.

The gene calls are TRBV10-2 and TRBJ2-1; possible D gene TRBD1, 7 bases. The CDR3 contains 18 residues. The V gene lost 5 bases and the J gene lost 0 bases, with 20 bases spanning the gap. The germline CDR1 and CDR2 sequences are WSHSY and SAAADI. In DNA form, the CDR3 reads TGCGCCAGCAGTTTGCAGGGGGGACTTATGAGCTCCTACAATGAGCAGTTCTTC. Translation gives CASSLQGGLMSSYNEQFF.

This sequence joins TRBV3-1 (or the pseudogene TRBV3-2) and TRBJ1-2; a possible D gene is TRBD1 (5 bases). Germline V lookup: CDR1 LGHDT, CDR2 YNNKEL (reference sequence). Trimming took 1 base from V and 0 from J, leaving 12 bases between them. This CDR3 contains 16 residues. The CDR3 DNA sequence: TGTGCCAGCAGCCAAGGGGGCACGGGCCCTAACTATGGCTACACCTTC. Translation: CASSQGGTGPNYGYTF.

This clone was seen only once. V gene TRBV2 combines with J gene TRBJ1-2, with 8 bases identical to TRBD1. There are 12 residues in the CDR3. CDR1 is SNHLY, CDR2 FYNNEI, per germline. V trimming: 6 bases; J trimming: 6 bases; junction bases outside the gene matches: 3. The CDR3 DNA is TGTGCCAGCAGGCAGGGGGCTCATGGCTACACCTTC. Its protein is CASRQGAHGYTF.

The CDR3 is CASSDTRTARGTEAFF. The CDR3 region has the DNA TGTGCCAGCAGCGACACCAGGACAGCGCGAGGCACTGAAGCTTTCTTT. This chain connects TRBV28 to TRBJ1-1; D is possibly TRBD1 (6 bases). Germline loops: CDR1 MDHEN, CDR2 SYDVKM. The CDR3 length is 16 residues. Trimming took 6 bases from V and 4 from J, leaving 21 bases between them.

This chain connects TRBV15 to TRBJ1-5, with TRBD1 as a possible D gene (5 bases). The CDR3 runs to 17 residues. The V gene's germline CDR1 is LNHNV and CDR2 YYDKDF (reference sequence). V lost 0 bases, J lost 3 bases, and 15 bases lay in between. The CDR3 DNA sequence: TGTGCCACCAGCAGAGACCGGGGGACGGGGCACAATCAGCCCCAGCATTTT. It specifies CATSRDRGTGHNQPQHF.

The genes are TRBV5-4 and TRBJ1-4; TRBD1 might be the D (5 bases). The germline CDR1 and CDR2 sequences are SGHNT and YYREEE (reference sequence). CDR3 length: 14 amino acids. Trimming left V 2 bases short and J 8 bases short, with 13 bases between. The CDR3 bases are TGTGCCAGCAGCTTAGGCAGGGTGGGAGAAAAACTGTTTTTT. Its protein is CASSLGRVGEKLFF.

The J gene is TRBJ2-2, the V gene TRBV7-2, with a tentative D call TRBD2 (5 bases). Germline V gene lookup returns CDR1 SGHTA and CDR2 FQGNSA. With 5 bases removed from V and 4 bases from J, the gap between germline ends came to 14 bases. CDR3 size: 15 residues. Written as DNA, the CDR3 is TGTGCCAGCAGCGGAAGGGCGGGTCCCACCGGGGAGCTGTTTTTT. This sequence encodes CASSGRAGPTGELFF.

The genes are TRBV6-2 or TRBV6-3 and TRBJ2-3; 8 bases are shared with TRBD1. The CDR3 covers 18 residues. CDR1 is MNHEY, CDR2 SVGEGT, per germline. After removal of 2 bases from V and 6 bases from J, the junction contained 16 bases not matched to a gene. The CDR3 here is CASSYPSSSGQEVDTQYF. The CDR3 coding sequence is TGTGCCAGCAGTTACCCCTCTAGTTCGGGACAGGAGGTTGATACGCAGTATTTT.